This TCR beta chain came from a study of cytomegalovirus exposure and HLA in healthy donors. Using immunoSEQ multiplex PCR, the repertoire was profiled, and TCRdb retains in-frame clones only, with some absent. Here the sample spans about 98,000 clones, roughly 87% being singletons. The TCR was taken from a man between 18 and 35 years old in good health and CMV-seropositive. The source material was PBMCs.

CDR3 coding DNA: TGTGCCACCAGCAGAGTAAGGGAGGGAGACTCTGGGGCCAACGTCCTGACTTTC. Its translation is CATSRVREGDSGANVLTF. V usage is TRBV15 and J usage is TRBJ2-6; 7 nucleotides match TRBD2. V dropped 1 base and J dropped 0; count of bases not matched to a gene: 6. Germline V gene data show CDR1 as LNHNV and CDR2 as YYDKDF (reference sequence). The CDR3 has 18 residues.